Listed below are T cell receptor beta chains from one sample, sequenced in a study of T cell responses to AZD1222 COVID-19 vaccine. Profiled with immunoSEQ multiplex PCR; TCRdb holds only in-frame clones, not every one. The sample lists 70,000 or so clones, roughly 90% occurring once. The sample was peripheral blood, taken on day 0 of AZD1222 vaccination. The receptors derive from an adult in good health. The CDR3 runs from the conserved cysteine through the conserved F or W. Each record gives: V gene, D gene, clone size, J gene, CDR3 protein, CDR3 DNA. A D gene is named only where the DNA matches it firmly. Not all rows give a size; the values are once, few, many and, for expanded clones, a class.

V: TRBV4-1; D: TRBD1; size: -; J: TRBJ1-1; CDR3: CASSQYQGGNTEAFF; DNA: TGCGCCAGCAGCCAATATCAGGGGGGGAACACTGAAGCTTTCTTT
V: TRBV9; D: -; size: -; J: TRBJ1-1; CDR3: CASSGRTALNTEAFF; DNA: TGTGCCAGCAGCGGACGGACGGCTTTGAACACTGAAGCTTTCTTT
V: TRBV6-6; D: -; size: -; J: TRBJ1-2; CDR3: CASSSSGTESGYTF; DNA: TGTGCCAGCAGTTCCTCGGGGACCGAGTCTGGCTACACCTTC
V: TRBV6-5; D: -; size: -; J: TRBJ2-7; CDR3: CASRRTGKGLEQYF; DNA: TGTGCCAGCAGACGAACAGGGAAGGGCCTCGAGCAGTACTTC
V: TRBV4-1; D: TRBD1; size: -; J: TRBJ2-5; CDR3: CASSQAGTAQETQYF; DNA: TGCGCCAGCAGCCAAGCCGGGACAGCCCAAGAGACCCAGTACTTC
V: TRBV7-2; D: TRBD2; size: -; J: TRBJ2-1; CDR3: CASSSGGSGRAYNEQFF; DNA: TGTGCCAGCAGCTCCGGGGGTAGCGGGAGGGCCTACAATGAGCAGTTCTTC
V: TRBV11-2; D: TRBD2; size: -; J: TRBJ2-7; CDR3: CASSLAGTSGYEQYF; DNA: TGTGCCAGCAGCTTAGCCGGGACTAGCGGCTACGAGCAGTACTTC
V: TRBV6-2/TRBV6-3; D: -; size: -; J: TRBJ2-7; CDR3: CASSYYSGLTYEQYF; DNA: TGTGCCAGCAGTTATTACAGCGGGTTGACCTACGAGCAGTACTTC
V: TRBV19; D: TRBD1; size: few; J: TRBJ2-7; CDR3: CASSLGQDYEQYF; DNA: TGTGCCAGTAGTTTGGGACAGGACTACGAGCAGTACTTC
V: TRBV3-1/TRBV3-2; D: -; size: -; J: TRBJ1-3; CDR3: CASSQENRVAGNTIYF; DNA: TGTGCCAGCAGCCAAGAAAACAGGGTAGCTGGAAACACCATATATTTT
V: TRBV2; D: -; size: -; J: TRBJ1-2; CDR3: CASSSRAGDGYTF; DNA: TGTGCCAGCAGTTCCCGGGCCGGGGATGGCTACACCTTC
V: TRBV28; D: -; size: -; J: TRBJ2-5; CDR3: CASSKGGSFETQYF; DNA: TGTGCCAGCAGCAAAGGGGGTAGCTTCGAGACCCAGTACTTC
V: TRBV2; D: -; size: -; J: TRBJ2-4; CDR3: CASSVKGLRTKNIQYF; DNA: TGTGCCAGCAGTGTCAAGGGTTTAAGAACCAAAAACATTCAGTACTTC
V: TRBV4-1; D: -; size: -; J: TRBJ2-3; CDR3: CASSHSQTDASTDTQYF; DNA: TGCGCCAGCAGCCATAGTCAGACAGACGCTAGCACAGATACGCAGTATTTT
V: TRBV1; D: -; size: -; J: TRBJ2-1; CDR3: CTSSLGGEVRNEQFF; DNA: TGCACCAGCAGCCTCGGGGGTGAAGTTCGCAATGAGCAGTTCTTC
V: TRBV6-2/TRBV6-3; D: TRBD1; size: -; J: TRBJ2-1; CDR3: CASSLNRDRYNEQFF; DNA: TGTGCCAGCAGCCTTAACCGGGACAGGTACAATGAGCAGTTCTTC
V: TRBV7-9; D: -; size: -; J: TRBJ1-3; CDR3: CASSLLESSGNTIYF; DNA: TGTGCCAGCAGCTTACTCGAGAGCTCTGGAAACACCATATATTTT
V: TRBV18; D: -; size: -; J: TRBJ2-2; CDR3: CASSLDTGELFF; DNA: TGTGCCAGCTCACTTGACACCGGGGAGCTGTTTTTT
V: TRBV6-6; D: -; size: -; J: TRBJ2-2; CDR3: CASTVTLTGELFF; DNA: TGTGCCAGCACGGTGACCCTCACCGGGGAGCTGTTTTTT
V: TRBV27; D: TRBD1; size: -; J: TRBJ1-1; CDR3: CASSLHRGITNTEAFF; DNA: TGTGCCAGCAGTTTACACAGGGGGATAACGAACACTGAAGCTTTCTTT
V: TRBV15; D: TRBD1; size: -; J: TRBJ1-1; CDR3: CATSRKPRDRGQTEAFF; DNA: TGTGCCACCAGCAGAAAACCACGGGACAGGGGACAGACTGAAGCTTTCTTT
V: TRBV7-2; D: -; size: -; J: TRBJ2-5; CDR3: CASSLAGGETQYF; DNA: TGTGCCAGCAGCTTAGCCGGGGGAGAGACCCAGTACTTC
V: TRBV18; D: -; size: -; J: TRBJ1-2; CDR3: CASSLGTKDGYTF; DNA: TGTGCCAGCTCACTCGGGACGAAAGATGGCTACACCTTC
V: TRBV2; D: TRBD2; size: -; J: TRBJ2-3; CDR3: CASSEWASGTADTQYF; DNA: TGTGCCAGCAGCGAATGGGCTAGCGGGACGGCAGATACGCAGTATTTT
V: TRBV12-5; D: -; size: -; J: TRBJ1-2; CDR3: CASGLSSTPAGYTF; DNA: TGTGCTAGTGGTTTGTCAAGCACACCCGCTGGCTACACCTTC
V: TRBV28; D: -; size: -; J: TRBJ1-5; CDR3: CASRQIRVNSNQPQHF; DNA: TGTGCCAGCAGGCAGATCCGGGTAAATAGCAATCAGCCCCAGCATTTT
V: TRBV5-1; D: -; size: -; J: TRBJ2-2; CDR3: CASTRGASGELFF; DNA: TGCGCCAGCACCAGGGGCGCGTCCGGGGAGCTGTTTTTT
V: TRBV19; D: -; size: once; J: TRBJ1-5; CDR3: CASSSGGTQPQHF; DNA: TGTGCCAGTAGTTCGGGGGGAACCCAGCCCCAGCATTTT
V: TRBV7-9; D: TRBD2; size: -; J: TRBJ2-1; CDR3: CASSLVSGRDNEQFF; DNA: TGTGCCAGCAGCTTAGTTAGCGGGAGAGACAATGAGCAGTTCTTC
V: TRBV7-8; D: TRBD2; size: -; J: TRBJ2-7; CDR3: CASSQVGGTSGRGHEQYF; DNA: TGTGCCAGCAGTCAAGTTGGCGGAACTAGCGGGAGGGGGCACGAGCAGTACTTC
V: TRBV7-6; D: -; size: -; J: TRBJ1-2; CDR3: CASSSYSGQSNYGYTF; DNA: TGTGCCAGCAGCTCCTACTCCGGACAGTCTAACTATGGCTACACCTTC
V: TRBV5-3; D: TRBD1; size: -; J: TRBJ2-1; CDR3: CARSQGQQCYNEQFF; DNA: TGTGCCAGAAGCCAGGGACAGCAGTGCTACAATGAGCAGTTCTTC
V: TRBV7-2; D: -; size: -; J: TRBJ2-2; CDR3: CASSKRGTGELFF; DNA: TGTGCCAGCAGCAAACGGGGGACCGGGGAGCTGTTTTTT
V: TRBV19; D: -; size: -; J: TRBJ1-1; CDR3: CASSIDPFGGEAFF; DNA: TGTGCCAGTAGTATAGATCCGTTTGGCGGCGAAGCTTTCTTT
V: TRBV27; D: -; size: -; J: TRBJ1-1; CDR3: CASSPPGNTEAFF; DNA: TGTGCCAGCAGCCCGCCGGGAAACACTGAAGCTTTCTTT
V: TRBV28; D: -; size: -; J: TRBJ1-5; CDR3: CASLNGGSNQPQHF; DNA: TGTGCCAGCCTGAACGGGGGTAGCAATCAGCCCCAGCATTTT
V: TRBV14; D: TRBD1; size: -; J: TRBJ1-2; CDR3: CASSQGDRGHGYTF; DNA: TGTGCCAGCAGCCAAGGGGACAGGGGACATGGCTACACCTTC
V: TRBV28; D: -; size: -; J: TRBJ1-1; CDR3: CASSLAGRAEAFF; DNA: TGTGCCAGCAGCCTTGCCGGGCGGGCTGAAGCTTTCTTT